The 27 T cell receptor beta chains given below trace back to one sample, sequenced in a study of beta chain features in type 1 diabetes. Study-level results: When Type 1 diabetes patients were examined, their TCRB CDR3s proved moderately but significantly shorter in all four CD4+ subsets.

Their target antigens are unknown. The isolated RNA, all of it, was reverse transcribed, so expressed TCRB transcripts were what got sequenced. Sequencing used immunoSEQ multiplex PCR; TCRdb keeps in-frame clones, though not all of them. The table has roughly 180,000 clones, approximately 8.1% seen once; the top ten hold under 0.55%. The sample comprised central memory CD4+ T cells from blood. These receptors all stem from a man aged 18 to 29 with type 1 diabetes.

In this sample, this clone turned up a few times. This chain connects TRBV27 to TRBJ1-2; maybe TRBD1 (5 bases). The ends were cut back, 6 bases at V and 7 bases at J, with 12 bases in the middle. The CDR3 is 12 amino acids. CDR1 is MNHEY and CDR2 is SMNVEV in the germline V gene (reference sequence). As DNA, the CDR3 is TGTGCCAGCAGATTCCCGGGGGGTGGCTACACCTTC. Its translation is CASRFPGGGYTF.

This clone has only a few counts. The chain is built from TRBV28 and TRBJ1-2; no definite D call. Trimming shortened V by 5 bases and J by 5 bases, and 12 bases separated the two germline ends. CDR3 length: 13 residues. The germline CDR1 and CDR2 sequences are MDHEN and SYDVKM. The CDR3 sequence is CASSEQTLYGYTF. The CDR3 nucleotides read TGTGCCAGCAGTGAACAGACGCTTTATGGCTACACCTTC.

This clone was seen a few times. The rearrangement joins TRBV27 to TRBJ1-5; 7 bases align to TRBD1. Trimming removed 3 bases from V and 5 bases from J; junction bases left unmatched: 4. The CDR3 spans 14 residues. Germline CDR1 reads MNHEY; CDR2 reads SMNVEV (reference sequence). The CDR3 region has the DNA TGTGCCAGCAGTTTTCGGGACAGCGATCAGCCCCAGCATTTT. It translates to CASSFRDSDQPQHF.

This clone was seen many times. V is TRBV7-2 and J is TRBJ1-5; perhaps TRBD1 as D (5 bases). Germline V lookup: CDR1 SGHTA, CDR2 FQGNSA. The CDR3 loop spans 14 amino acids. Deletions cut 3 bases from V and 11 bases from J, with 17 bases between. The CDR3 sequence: CASSFGMEGLTQHF. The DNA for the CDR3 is TGTGCCAGCAGCTTTGGTATGGAGGGGCTGACCCAGCATTTT. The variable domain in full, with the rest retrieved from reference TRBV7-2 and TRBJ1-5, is GAGVSQSPSNKVTEKGKDVELRCDPISGHTALYWYRQSLGQGLEFLIYFQGNSAPDKSGLPSDRFSAERTGGSVSTLTIQRTQQEDSAVYLCASSFGMEGLTQHFGDGTRLSIL.

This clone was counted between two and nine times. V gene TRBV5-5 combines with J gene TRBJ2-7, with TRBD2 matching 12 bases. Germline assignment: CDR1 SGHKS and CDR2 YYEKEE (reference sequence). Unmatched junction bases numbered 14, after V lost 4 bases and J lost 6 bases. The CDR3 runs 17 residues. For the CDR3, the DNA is TGTGCCAGCAGCCTTTCTAGCGGGAGGGCCTTAGGCCTCGAGCAGTACTTC. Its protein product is CASSLSSGRALGLEQYF.

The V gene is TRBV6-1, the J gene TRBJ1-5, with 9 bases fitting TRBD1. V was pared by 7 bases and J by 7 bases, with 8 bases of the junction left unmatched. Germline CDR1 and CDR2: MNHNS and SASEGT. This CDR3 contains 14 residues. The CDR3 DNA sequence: TGTGCCAGCACCATTACAGGGGGCCAACAGCCCCAGCATTTT. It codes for CASTITGGQQPQHF.

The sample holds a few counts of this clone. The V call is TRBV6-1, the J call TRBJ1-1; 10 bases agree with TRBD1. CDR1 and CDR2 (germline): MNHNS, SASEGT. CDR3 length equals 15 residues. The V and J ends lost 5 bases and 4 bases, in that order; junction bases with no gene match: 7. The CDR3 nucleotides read TGTGCCAGCAGTTCCAGACAGGGGGCGAGCACTGAAGCTTTCTTT. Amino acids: CASSSRQGASTEAFF.

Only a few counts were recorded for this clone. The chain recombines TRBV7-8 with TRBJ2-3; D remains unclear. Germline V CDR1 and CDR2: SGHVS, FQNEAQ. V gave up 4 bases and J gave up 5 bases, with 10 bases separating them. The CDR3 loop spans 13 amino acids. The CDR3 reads CASSSGRKDTQYF. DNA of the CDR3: TGTGCCAGCAGCTCCGGTCGTAAAGATACGCAGTATTTT.

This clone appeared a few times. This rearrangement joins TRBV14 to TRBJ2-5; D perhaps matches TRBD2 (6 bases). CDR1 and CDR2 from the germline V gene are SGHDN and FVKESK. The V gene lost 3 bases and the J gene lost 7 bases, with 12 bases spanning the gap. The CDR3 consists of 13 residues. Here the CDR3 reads CASSHSTRGTQYF. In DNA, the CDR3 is TGTGCCAGCAGCCACTCGACTAGGGGGACCCAGTACTTC.

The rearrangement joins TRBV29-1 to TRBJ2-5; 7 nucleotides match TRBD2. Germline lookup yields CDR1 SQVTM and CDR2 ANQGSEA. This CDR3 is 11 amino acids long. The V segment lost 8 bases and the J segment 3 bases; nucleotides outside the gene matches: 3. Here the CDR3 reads CSPRGEETQYF. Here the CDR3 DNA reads TGCAGCCCTCGGGGGGAAGAGACCCAGTACTTC.

The CDR3 region is CASSSYRAYEQYF. The CDR3, as DNA: TGTGCCAGCAGCTCCTACAGGGCCTACGAGCAGTACTTC. The genes are TRBV7-2 and TRBJ2-7, with D possibly TRBD1 on 6 matching bases. The V gene's germline CDR1 is SGHTA and CDR2 FQGNSA. The CDR3 spans 13 residues. Trimming took 4 bases from V and 2 from J, leaving 9 bases between them.

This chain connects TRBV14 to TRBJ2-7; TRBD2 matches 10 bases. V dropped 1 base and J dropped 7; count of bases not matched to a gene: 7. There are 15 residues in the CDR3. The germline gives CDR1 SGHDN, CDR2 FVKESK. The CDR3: CASSQGTSGAGEQYF. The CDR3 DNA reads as TGTGCCAGCAGCCAAGGGACTAGCGGAGCCGGGGAGCAGTACTTC.

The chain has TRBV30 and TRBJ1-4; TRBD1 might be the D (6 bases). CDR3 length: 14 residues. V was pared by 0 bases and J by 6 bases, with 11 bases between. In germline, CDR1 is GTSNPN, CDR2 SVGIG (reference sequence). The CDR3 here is CAWSVRGIHEKLFF. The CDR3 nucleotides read TGTGCCTGGAGTGTAAGGGGGATCCATGAAAAACTGTTTTTT.

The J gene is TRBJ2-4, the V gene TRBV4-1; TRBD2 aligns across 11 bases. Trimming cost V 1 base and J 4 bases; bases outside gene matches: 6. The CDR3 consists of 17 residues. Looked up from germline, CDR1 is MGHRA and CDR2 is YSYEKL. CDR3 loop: CASSQVASGGSKNIQYF. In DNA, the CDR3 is TGCGCCAGCAGCCAAGTGGCTAGCGGGGGGTCTAAAAACATTCAGTACTTC.

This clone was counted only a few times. The CDR3 is CASSLNGGQKAQYF. CDR3 coding DNA: TGTGCCAGCAGCTTAAACGGCGGACAAAAGGCCCAGTACTTC. The chain recombines TRBV7-2 with TRBJ2-5; tentatively, D is TRBD1 (5 bases). Germline values: CDR1 SGHTA, CDR2 FQGNSA. Trimming cost V 2 bases and J 9 bases, with 16 bases left between them. The CDR3 sequence is 14 residues long.

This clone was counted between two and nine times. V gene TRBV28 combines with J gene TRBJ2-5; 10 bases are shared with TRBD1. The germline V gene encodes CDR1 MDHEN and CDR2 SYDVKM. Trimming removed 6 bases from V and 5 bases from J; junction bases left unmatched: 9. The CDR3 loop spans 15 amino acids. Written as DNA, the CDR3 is TGTGCCAGCAGCCGGGACAGGGGTAGATTCGAGACCCAGTACTTC. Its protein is CASSRDRGRFETQYF.

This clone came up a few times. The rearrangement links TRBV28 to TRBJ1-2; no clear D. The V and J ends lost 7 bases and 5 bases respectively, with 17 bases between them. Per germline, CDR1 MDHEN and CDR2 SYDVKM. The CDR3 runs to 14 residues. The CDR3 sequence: CASTTGLTVYGYTF. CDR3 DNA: TGTGCCAGCACCACGGGTCTTACTGTTTATGGCTACACCTTC.

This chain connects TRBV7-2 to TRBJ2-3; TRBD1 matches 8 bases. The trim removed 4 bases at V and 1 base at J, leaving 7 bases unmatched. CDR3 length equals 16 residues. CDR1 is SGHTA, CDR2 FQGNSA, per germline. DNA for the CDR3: TGTGCCAGCAGCTCGAGGACAGGGCGGGGCACAGATACGCAGTATTTT. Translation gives CASSSRTGRGTDTQYF.

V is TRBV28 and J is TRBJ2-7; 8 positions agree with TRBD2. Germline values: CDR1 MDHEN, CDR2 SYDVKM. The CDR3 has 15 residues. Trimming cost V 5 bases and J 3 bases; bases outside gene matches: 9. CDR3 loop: CASSPRGSGNYEQYF. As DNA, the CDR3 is TGTGCCAGCAGTCCAAGAGGTAGCGGGAACTACGAGCAGTACTTC. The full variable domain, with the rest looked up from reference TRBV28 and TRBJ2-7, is DVKVTQSSRYLVKRTGEKVFLECVQDMDHENMFWYRQDPGLGLRLIYFSYDVKMKEKGDIPEGYSVSREKKERFSLILESASTNQTSMYLCASSPRGSGNYEQYFGPGTRLTVT.

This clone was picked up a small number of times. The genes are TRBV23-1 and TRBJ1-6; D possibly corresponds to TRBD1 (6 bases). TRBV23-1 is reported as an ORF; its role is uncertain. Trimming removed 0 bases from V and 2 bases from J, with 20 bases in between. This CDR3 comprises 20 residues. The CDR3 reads CASSQSAENRESTYNSPLHF. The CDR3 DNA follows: TGCGCCAGCAGTCAATCAGCGGAGAACAGGGAGAGTACCTATAATTCACCCCTCCACTTT.

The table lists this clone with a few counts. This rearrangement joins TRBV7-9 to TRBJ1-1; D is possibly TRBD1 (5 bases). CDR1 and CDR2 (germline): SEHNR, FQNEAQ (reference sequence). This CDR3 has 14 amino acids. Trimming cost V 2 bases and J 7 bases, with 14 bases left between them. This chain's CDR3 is CASSLRGSSNEAFF. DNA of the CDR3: TGTGCCAGCAGCTTAAGGGGCTCGTCTAATGAAGCTTTCTTT.

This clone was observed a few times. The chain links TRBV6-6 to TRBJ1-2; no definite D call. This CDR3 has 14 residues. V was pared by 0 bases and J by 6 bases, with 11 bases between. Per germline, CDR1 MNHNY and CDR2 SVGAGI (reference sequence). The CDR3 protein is CASSYSTGENGYTF. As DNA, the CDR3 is TGTGCCAGCAGTTACTCGACCGGGGAGAATGGCTACACCTTC.

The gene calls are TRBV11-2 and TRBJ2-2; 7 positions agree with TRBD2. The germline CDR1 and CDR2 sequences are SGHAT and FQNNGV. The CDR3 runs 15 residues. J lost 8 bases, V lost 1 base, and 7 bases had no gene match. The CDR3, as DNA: TGTGCCAGCAGCTTAGGGACTAGGATTACGGGGGAGCTGTTTTTT. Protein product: CASSLGTRITGELFF.

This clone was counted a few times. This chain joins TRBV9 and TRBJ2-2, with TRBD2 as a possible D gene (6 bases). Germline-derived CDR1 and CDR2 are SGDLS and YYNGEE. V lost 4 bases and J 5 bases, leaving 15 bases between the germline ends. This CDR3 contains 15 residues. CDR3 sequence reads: CASSPQTSLTGELFF. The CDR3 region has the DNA TGTGCCAGCAGCCCACAGACTAGTCTTACCGGGGAGCTGTTTTTT.

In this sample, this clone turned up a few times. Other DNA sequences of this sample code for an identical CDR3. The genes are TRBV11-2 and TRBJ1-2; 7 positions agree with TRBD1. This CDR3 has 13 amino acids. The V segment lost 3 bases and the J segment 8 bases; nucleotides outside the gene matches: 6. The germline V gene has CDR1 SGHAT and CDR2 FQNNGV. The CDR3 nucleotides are TGTGCCAGCAGCTTCACAGGGGCCGGGGGCTACACCTTC. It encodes CASSFTGAGGYTF.

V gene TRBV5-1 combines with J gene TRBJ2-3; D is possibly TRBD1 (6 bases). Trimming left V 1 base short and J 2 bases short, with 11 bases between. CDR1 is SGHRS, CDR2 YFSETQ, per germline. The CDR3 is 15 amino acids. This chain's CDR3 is CASSLYGQTTDTQYF. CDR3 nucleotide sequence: TGCGCCAGCAGCTTGTATGGACAGACCACAGATACGCAGTATTTT.

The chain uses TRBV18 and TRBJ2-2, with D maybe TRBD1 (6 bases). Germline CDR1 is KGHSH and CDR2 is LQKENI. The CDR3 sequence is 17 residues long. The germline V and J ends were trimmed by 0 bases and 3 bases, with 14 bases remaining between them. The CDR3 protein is CASSPPLSGAHTGELFF. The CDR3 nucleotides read TGTGCCAGCTCACCACCTTTGTCAGGGGCCCACACCGGGGAGCTGTTTTTT. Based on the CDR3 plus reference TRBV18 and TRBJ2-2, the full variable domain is NAGVMQNPRHLVRRRGQEARLRCSPMKGHSHVYWYRQLPEEGLKFMVYLQKENIIDESGMPKERFSAEFPKEGPSILRIQQVVRGDSAAYFCASSPPLSGAHTGELFFGEGSRLTVL.